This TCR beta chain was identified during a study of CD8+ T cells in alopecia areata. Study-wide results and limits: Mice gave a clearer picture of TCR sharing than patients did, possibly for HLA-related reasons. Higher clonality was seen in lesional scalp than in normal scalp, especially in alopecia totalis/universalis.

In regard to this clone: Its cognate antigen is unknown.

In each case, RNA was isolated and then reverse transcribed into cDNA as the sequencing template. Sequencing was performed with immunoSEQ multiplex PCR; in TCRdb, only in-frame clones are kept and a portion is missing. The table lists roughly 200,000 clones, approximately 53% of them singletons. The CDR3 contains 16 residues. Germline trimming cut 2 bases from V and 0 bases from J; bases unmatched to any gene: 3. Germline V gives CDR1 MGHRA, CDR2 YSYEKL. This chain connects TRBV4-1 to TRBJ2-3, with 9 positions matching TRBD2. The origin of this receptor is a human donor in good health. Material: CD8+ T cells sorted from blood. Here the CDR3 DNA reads TGCGCCAGCAGCCAACTAGCGGGGTCAAGCACAGATACGCAGTATTTT. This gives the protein CASSQLAGSSTDTQYF.